This T cell receptor beta chain was profiled in a study of blood T cell repertoires in COVID-19. Measured with immunoSEQ multiplex PCR; TCRdb has only the in-frame clones, and not every one. The sample shows 200,000 to 250,000 clones, less than 85% of them seen only once. Germline CDR1 is SGHNT and CDR2 is YENEEA. The CDR3 is 16 residues long. V dropped 4 bases and J dropped 0 bases, with 15 bases sitting between them. The sample comprised peripheral blood. The rearrangement joins TRBV11-3 to TRBJ1-2; tentatively, D is TRBD1 (6 bases). This receptor was identified in a woman of 80 years or more with acute or convalescent COVID-19. The CDR3 loop reads CASSSQIGTSNYGYTF. CDR3 nucleotides: TGTGCCAGCAGCTCACAAATTGGGACATCTAACTATGGCTACACCTTC.